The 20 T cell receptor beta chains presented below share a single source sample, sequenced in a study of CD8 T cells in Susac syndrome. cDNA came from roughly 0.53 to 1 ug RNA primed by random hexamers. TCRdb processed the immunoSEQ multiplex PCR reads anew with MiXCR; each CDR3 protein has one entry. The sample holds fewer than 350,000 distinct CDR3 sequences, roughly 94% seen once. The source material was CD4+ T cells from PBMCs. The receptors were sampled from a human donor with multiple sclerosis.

CDR3 sequence: CASSPRGRRDEQYF. CDR3 nucleotide sequence: TGTGCCAGCAGCCCTAGGGGCCGCCGGGACGAGCAGTACTTC. The chain recombines TRBV9 with TRBJ2-7; tentatively, D is TRBD1 (5 bases). The CDR3 covers 14 residues. V lost 4 bases and J lost 5, with 16 bases in between. CDR1 is SGDLS and CDR2 is YYNGEE in the germline V gene.

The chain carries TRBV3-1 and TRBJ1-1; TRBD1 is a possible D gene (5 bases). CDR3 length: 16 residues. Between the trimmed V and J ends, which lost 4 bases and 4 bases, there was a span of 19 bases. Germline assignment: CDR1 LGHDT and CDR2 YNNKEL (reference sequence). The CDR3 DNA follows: TGTGCCAGCAGCCGAAGCGGCTCAGGGAGGACCACTGAAGCTTTCTTT. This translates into CASSRSGSGRTTEAFF.

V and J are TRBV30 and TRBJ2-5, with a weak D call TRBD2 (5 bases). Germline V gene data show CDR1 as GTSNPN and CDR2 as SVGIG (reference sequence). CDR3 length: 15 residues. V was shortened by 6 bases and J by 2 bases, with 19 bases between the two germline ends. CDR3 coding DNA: TGTGCCTGTAGTCTGGGCGGGTTTGGGCAAGAGACCCAGTACTTC. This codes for CACSLGGFGQETQYF.

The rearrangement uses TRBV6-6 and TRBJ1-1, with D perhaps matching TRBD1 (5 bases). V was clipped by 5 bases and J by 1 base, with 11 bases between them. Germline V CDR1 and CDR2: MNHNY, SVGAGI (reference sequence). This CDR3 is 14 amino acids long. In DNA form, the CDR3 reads TGTGCCAGCAGTGGCCAGACAGCGAACACTGAAGCTTTCTTT. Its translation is CASSGQTANTEAFF.

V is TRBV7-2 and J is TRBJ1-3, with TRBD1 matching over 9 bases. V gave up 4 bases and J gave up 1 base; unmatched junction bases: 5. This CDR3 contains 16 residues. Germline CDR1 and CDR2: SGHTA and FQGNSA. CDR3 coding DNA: TGTGCCAGCAGCTCGACAGGGGGTATATCTGGAAACACCATATATTTT. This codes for CASSSTGGISGNTIYF.

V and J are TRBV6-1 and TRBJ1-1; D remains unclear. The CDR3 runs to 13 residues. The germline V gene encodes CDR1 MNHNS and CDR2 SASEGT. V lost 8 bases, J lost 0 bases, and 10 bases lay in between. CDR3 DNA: TGTGCCAGCCACGAAACCCTGAACACTGAAGCTTTCTTT. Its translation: CASHETLNTEAFF.

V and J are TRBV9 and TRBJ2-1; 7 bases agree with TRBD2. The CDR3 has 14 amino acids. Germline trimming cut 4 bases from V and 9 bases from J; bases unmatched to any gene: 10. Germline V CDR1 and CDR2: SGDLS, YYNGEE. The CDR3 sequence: CASSLLTSESEQFF. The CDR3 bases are TGTGCCAGCAGCCTTCTTACTAGCGAGAGTGAGCAGTTCTTC. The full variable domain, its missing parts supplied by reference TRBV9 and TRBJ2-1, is DSGVTQTPKHLITATGQRVTLRCSPRSGDLSVYWYQQSLDQGLQFLIQYYNGEERAKGNILERFSAQQFPDLHSELNLSSLELGDSALYFCASSLLTSESEQFFGPGTRLTVL.

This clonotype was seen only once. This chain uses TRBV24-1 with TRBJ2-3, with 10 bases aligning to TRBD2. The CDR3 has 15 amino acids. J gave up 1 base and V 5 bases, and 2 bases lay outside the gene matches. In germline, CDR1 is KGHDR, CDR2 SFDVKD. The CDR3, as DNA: TGTGCCACCAGTGGGACTAGCGGACGCACAGATACGCAGTATTTT. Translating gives CATSGTSGRTDTQYF.

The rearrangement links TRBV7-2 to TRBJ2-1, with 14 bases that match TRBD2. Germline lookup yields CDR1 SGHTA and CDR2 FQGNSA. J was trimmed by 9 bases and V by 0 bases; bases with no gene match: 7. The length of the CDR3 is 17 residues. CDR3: CASSLAGLAGGRGEQFF. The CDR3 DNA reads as TGTGCCAGCAGCTTAGCCGGACTAGCGGGAGGAAGAGGTGAGCAGTTCTTC.

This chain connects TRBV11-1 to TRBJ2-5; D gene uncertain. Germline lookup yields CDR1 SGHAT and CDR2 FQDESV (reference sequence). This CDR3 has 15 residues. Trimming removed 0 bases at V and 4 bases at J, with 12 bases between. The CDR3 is CASSLARARIETQYF. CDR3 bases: TGTGCCAGCAGCTTAGCGCGAGCCCGGATAGAGACCCAGTACTTC.

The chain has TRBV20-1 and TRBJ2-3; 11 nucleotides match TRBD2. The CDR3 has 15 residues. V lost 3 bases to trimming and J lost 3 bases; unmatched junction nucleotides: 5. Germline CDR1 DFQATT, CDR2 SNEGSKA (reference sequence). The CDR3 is CSASLPSGGTDTQYF. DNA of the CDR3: TGCAGTGCTAGCCTCCCTAGCGGGGGGACAGATACGCAGTATTTT.

CDR3 amino acids: CASSTGAEQYF. CDR3 coding DNA: TGTGCCAGCTCGACAGGGGCCGAGCAGTACTTC. The V call is TRBV6-6, the J call TRBJ2-7, with 8 bases that match TRBD1. Trimming cost V 8 bases and J 6 bases; bases outside gene matches: 3. The CDR3 contains 11 residues. Looked up from germline, CDR1 is MNHNY and CDR2 is SVGAGI (reference sequence).

DNA of the CDR3: TGCGCCAGCAGCCTTGGACGGGGGAGCTCCTACGAGCAGTACTTC. Protein product: CASSLGRGSSYEQYF. The J gene is TRBJ2-7, the V gene TRBV5-1, with a tentative D call TRBD2 (6 bases). With 4 bases removed from V and 0 bases from J, the gap between germline ends came to 14 bases. This CDR3 has 15 amino acids. Germline lookup yields CDR1 SGHRS and CDR2 YFSETQ.

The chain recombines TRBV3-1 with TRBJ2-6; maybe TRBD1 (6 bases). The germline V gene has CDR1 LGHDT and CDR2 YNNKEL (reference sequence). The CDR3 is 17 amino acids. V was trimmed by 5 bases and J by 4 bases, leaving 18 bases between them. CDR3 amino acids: CASSFRTATSGANVLTF. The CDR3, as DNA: TGTGCCAGCAGCTTCCGGACAGCAACGTCCGGGGCCAACGTCCTGACTTTC.

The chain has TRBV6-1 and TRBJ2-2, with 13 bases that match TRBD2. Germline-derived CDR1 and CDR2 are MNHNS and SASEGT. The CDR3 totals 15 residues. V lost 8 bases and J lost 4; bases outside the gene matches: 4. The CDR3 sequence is CASHWTSGSTGELFF. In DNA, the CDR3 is TGTGCCAGCCACTGGACTAGCGGGAGCACCGGGGAGCTGTTTTTT.

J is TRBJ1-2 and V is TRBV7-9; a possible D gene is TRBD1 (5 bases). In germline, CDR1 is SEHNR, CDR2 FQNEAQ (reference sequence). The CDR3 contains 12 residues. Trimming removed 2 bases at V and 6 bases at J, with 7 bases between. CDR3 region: CASSLLTDGYTF. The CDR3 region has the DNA TGTGCCAGCAGCTTACTGACAGATGGCTACACCTTC.

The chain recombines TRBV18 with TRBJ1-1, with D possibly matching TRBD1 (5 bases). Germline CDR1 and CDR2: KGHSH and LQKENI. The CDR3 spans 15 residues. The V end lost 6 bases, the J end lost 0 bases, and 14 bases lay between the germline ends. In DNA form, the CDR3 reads TGTGCCAGCTCCCCCCGGCAGGGAATGAACACTGAAGCTTTCTTT. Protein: CASSPRQGMNTEAFF.

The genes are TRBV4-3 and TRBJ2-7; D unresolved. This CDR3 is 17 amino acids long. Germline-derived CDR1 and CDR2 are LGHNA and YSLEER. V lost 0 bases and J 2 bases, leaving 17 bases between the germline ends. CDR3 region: CASSQDLRWTAAYEQYF. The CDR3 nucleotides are TGCGCCAGCAGCCAAGATTTGAGGTGGACGGCTGCCTACGAGCAGTACTTC.

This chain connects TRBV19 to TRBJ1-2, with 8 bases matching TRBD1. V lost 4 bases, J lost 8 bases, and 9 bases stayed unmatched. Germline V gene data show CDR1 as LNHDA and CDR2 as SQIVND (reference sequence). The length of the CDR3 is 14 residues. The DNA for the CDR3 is TGTGCCAGTAGTACCGCGGACAGGGCTGAAGGCTACACCTTC. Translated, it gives CASSTADRAEGYTF. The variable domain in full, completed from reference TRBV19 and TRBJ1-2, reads DGGITQSPKYLFRKEGQNVTLSCEQNLNHDAMYWYRQDPGQGLRLIYYSQIVNDFQKGDIAEGYSVSREKKESFPLTVTSAQKNPTAFYLCASSTADRAEGYTFGSGTRLTVV.

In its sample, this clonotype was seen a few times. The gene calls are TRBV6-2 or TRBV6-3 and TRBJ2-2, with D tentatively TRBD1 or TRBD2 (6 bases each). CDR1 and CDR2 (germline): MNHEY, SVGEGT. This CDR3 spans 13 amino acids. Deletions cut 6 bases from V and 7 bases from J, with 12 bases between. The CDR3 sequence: CASRTGANGELFF. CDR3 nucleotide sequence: TGTGCCAGCAGAACGGGGGCCAACGGGGAGCTGTTTTTT.